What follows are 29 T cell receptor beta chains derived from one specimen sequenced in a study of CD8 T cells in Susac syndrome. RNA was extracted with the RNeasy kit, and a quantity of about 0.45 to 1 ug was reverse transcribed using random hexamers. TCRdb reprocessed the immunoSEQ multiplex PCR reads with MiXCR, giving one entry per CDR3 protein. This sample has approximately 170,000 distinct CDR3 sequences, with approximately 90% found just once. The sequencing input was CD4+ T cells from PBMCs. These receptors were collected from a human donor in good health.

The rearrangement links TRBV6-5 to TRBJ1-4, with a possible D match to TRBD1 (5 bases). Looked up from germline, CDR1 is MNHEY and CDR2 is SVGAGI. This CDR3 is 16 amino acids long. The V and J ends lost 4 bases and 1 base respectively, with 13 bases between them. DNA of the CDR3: TGTGCCAGCAGTTCGAGGGGTGTTGGAACTAATGAAAAACTGTTTTTT. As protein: CASSSRGVGTNEKLFF.

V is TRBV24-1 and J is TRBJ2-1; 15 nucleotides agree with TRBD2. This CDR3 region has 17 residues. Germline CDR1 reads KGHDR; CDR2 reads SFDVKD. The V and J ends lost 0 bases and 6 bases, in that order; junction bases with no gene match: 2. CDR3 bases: TGTGCCACCAGTGATTTGAGGACTAGCGGGAGGGCCAATGAGCAGTTCTTC. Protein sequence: CATSDLRTSGRANEQFF.

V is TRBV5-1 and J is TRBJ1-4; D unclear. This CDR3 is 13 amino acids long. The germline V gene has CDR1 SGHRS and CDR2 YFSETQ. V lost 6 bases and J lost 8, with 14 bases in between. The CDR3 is CASNPRPGEKLFF. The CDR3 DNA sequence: TGCGCCAGCAACCCCCGCCCCGGCGAAAAACTGTTTTTT.

Here the CDR3 reads CASSTGQGITGELFF. For the CDR3, the DNA is TGTGCCAGCAGCACGGGACAGGGGATCACCGGGGAGCTGTTTTTT. V is TRBV12-3 or TRBV12-4 and J is TRBJ2-2; TRBD1 matches at 10 bases. This CDR3 has 15 amino acids. V lost 6 bases, J lost 4 bases, and 5 bases stayed unmatched.

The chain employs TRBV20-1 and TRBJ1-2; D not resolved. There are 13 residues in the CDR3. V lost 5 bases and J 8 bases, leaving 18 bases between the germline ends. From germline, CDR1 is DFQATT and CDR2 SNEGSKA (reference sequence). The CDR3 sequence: CSAPGDSLLGYTF. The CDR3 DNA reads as TGCAGTGCTCCCGGGGATTCCTTACTCGGCTACACCTTC.

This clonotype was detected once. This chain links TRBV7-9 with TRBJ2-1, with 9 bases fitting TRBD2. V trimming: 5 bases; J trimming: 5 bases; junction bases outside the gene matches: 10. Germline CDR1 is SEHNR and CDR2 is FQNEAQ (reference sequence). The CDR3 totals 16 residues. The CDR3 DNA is TGTGCCAGCAGCCTCATCGGACTAGCGTCTAACAATGAGCAGTTCTTC. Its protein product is CASSLIGLASNNEQFF.

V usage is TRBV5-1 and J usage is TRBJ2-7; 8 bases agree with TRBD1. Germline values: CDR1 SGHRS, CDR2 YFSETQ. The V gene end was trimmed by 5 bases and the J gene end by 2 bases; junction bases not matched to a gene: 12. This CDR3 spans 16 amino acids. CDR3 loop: CASRSTRTGWPYEQYF. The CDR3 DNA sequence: TGCGCCAGCAGATCCACCAGGACAGGGTGGCCCTACGAGCAGTACTTC.

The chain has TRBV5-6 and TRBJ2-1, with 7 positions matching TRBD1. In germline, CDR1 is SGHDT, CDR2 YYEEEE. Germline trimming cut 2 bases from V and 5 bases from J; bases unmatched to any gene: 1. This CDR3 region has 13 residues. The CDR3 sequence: CASSFGTDNEQFF. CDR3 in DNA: TGTGCCAGCAGCTTCGGGACAGACAATGAGCAGTTCTTC.

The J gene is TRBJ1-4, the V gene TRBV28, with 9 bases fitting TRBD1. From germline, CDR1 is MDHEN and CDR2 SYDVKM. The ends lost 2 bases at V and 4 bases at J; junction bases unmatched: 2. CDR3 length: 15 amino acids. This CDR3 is CASSLGTGINEKLFF. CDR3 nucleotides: TGTGCCAGCAGTTTAGGGACAGGGATTAATGAAAAACTGTTTTTT. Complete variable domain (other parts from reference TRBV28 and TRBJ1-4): DVKVTQSSRYLVKRTGEKVFLECVQDMDHENMFWYRQDPGLGLRLIYFSYDVKMKEKGDIPEGYSVSREKKERFSLILESASTNQTSMYLCASSLGTGINEKLFFGSGTQLSVL.

The CDR3 nucleotides are TGTGCCAGCAGTTTTTTCCCCCCCGGGACAGTTAGCACAGATACGCAGTATTTT. It translates to CASSFFPPGTVSTDTQYF. The chain recombines TRBV7-9 with TRBJ2-3, with 7 bases aligning to TRBD1. This CDR3 comprises 18 residues. J was trimmed by 0 bases and V by 6 bases; bases with no gene match: 15. In germline, CDR1 is SEHNR, CDR2 FQNEAQ (reference sequence).

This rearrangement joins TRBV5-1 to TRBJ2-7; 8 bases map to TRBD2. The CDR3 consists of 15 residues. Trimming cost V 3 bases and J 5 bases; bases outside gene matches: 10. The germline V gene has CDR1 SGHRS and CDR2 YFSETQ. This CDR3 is CASSYTKREQDEQYF. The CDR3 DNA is TGCGCCAGCAGCTATACTAAGCGGGAGCAGGACGAGCAGTACTTC.

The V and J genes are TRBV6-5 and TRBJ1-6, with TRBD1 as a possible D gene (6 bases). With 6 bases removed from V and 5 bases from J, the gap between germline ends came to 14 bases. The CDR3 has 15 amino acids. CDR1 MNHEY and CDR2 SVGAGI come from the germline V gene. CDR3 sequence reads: CASSTGTLHNSPLHF. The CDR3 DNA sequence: TGTGCCAGCAGCACAGGGACCCTGCATAATTCACCCCTCCACTTT.

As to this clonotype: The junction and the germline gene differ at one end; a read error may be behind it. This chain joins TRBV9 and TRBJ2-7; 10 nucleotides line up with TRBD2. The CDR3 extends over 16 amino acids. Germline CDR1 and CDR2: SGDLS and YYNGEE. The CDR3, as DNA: TGTGCCGGCAGCGGGATAGCGGGAGGCTCCTCCCTACAGCAGTACTTC. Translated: CAGSGIAGGSSLQQYF.

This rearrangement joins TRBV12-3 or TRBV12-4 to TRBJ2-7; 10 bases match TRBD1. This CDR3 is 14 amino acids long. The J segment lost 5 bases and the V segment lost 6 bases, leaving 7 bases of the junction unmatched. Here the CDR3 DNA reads TGTGCCAGCAGGAACCGGGACAGGGGCCACGAGCAGTACTTC. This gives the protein CASRNRDRGHEQYF.

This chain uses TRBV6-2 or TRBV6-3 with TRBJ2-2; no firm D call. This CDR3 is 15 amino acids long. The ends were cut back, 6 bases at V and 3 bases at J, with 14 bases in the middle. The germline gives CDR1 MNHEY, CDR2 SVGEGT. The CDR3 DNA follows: TGTGCCAGCAGCAACCCGCGCGGATACACCGGGGAGCTGTTTTTT. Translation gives CASSNPRGYTGELFF.

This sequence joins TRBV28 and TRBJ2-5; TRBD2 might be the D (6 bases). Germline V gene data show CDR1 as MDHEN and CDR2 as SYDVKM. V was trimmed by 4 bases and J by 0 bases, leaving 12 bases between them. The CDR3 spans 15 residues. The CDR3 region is CASSSGGAYQETQYF. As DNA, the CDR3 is TGTGCCAGCAGTTCCGGCGGGGCGTACCAAGAGACCCAGTACTTC.

In nucleotides, the CDR3 is TGTGCCAGCAGCCTACGGGGGCGGGAGAAGAATGAGCAGTTCTTC. It codes for CASSLRGREKNEQFF. The rearrangement joins TRBV6-6 to TRBJ2-1; D might be TRBD2 (7 bases). Per germline, CDR1 MNHNY and CDR2 SVGAGI (reference sequence). The CDR3 spans 15 residues. The ends were cut back, 6 bases at V and 7 bases at J, with 19 bases in the middle.

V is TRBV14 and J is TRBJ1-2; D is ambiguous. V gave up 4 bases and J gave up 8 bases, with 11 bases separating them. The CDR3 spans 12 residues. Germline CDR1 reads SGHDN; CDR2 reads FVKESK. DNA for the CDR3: TGTGCCAGCAGCCCGTTCGGGGTAGGCTACACCTTC. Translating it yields CASSPFGVGYTF.

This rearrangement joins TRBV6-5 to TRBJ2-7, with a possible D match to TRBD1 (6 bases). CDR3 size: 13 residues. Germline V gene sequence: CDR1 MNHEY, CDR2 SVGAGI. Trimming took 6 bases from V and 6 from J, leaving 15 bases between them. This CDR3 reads CASSGRQAGEQYF. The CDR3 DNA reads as TGTGCCAGCAGCGGTAGACAGGCGGGCGAGCAGTACTTC.

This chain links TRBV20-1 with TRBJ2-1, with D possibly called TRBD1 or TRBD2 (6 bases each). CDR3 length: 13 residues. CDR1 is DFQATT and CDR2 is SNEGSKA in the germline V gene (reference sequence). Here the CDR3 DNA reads TGCGGGGTGGGGGGCGTTTCCTACAATGAGCAGTTCTTC. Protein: CGVGGVSYNEQFF.

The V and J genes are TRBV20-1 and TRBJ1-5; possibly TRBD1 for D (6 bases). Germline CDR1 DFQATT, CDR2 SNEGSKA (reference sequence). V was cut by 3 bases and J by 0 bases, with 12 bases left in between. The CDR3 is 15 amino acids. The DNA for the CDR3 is TGCAGTGCTAGTGGACAGATTAATAGCAATCAGCCCCAGCATTTT. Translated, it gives CSASGQINSNQPQHF.

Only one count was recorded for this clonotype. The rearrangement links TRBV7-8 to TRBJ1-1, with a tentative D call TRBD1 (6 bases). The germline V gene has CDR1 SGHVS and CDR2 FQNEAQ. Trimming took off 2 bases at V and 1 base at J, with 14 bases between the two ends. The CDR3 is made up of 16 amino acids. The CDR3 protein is CASSLFGGGQNTEAFF. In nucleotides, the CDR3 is TGTGCCAGCAGCTTATTCGGGGGCGGGCAGAACACTGAAGCTTTCTTT.

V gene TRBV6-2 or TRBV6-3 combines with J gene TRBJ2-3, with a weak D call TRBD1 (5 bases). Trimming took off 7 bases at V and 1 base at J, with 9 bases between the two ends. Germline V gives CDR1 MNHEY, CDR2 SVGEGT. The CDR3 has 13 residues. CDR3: CASKEGGTDTQYF. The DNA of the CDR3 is TGTGCCAGCAAGGAAGGGGGCACAGATACGCAGTATTTT.

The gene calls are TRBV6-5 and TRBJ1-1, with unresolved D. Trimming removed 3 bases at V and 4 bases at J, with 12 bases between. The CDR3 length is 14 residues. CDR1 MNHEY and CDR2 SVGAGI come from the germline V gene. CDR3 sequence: CASSYPGLSTEAFF. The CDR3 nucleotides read TGTGCCAGCAGTTATCCCGGCTTGAGCACTGAAGCTTTCTTT.

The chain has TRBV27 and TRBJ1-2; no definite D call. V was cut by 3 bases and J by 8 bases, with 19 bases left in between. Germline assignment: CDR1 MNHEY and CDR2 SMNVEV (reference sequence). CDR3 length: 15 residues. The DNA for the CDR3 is TGTGCCAGCAGTTTCATCCTCGGGAATGTCGCGGGCTACACCTTC. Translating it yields CASSFILGNVAGYTF.

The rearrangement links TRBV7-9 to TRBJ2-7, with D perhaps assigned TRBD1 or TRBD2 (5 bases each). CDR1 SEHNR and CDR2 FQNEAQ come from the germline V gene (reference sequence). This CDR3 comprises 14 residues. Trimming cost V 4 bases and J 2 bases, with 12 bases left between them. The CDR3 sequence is CASSSTRTTYEQYF. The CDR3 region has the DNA TGTGCCAGCAGCTCAACTAGGACAACCTACGAGCAGTACTTC.

The CDR3 loop reads CSAKLQGTGANVLTF. CDR3 in DNA: TGCAGTGCTAAACTACAGGGAACGGGGGCCAACGTCCTGACTTTC. The chain couples TRBV20-1 to TRBJ2-6; D perhaps matches TRBD1 (6 bases). The germline gives CDR1 DFQATT, CDR2 SNEGSKA (reference sequence). V shed 4 bases and J shed 4 bases, with 14 bases lying between them. CDR3 size: 15 residues.

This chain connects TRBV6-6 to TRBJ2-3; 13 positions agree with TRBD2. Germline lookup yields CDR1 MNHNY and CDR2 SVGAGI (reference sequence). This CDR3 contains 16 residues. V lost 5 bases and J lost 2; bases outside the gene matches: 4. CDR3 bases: TGTGCCAGCAGTACAGGACTAGCGGGGGACACAGATACGCAGTATTTT. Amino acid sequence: CASSTGLAGDTDTQYF.

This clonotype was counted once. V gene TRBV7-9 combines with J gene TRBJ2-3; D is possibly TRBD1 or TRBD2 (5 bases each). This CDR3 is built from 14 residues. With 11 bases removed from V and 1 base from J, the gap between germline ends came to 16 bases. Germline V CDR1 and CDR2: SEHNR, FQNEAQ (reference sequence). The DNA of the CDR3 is TGTGCCCCGGACGGGACGACCGGCACAGATACGCAGTATTTT. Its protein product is CAPDGTTGTDTQYF.